This entry is about one TCR beta chain. What this receptor recognizes is not known. No per-base quality is available; no much larger clone lies one base away. This sample is part of a study of T-cell reconstitution after alpha-beta-depleted transplantation in children (dated by TCRdb to 2015 to 2016). With respect to the entire study: Using TCR repertoire profiling, the study quantitatively followed how T-cell immune reconstitution unfolded in children after TCRalphabeta/CD19-depleted allogeneic hematopoietic cell transplantation.

Read against the paper, the sample's treatment or condition label means: allogeneic hematopoietic cell transplantation with graft depleted of TCRalphabeta T cells and CD19 B cells. TCRalphabeta/CD19-depleted allogeneic hematopoietic cell grafts were given to the transplant recipients, all of whom were children. Findings and caveats that apply to the study as a whole: Hyperexpanded clone frequencies declined over subsequent months; after one year, T-cell counts and TCRbeta diversity were mostly attributed to newly produced T cells. In some patients, high TCRbeta diversity at day 60 was attributed to recipient T cells and intrathymic progenitors that had survived conditioning. The apparently early recovery of alphabetaT-cell counts about two months after transplant reportedly depended on only several hundred rapidly expanded clones that came from non-depleted graft cells.

Looking up the germline V gene yields CDR1 SQVTM and CDR2 ANQGSEA. V loses 8 bases, J loses 3 bases, and the germline ends lie 11 bases apart. The CDR3 goes from the cysteine to the phenylalanine over 12 residues. Solely the CDR3 DNA is kept, with 36 bases framed from the first base. Receptor libraries were prepared by PCR. Sequencing was carried out with an Illumina HiSeq 2500. TCR library preparation used molecular barcoding, with unique molecular identifiers applied to normalize quantification of the TCRbeta repertoire. Using fastp at Q25 and MiXCR, TCRdb reprocessed the public reads and kept productive beta chains. Rows with a matching CDR3 protein are joined into one entry that keeps the most common DNA and genes. The sample table contains fewer than 150,000 distinct CDR3 sequences; only one count was recorded for 20% to 25% of them. Roughly a tenth of the sample is held by the ten biggest clonotypes.

Material: PBMCs, mostly from graft donor cells, obtained 180 days after TCRalphabeta/CD19-depleted stem cell transplant. This sequence uses TRBV29-1 and TRBJ1-5, with a tentative D gene TRBD1 over 5 matching bases. The sequence was obtained from a male patient aged 2-15 years who had a stem cell transplant for chronic granulomatous disease, so the T cells may come from the graft donor. The CDR3 has the sequence CSYGGINQPQHF. The DNA is TGCAGCTATGGGGGAATCAATCAGCCCCAGCATTTT.